The entry that follows covers one T cell receptor beta chain sequence. J lost 0 bases, V lost 5 bases, and 3 bases had no gene match. The germline CDR1 and CDR2 sequences are SGHVS and FNYEAQ. This CDR3 region has 17 residues. The data stem from a study of OX40 agonist ivuxolimab in advanced cancers. As for the study in general: Patient treatment consisted of intravenous ivuxolimab administration every 2 weeks at 0.01 to 10 mg/kg. Roughly two fifths of patients had received prior checkpoint inhibitor therapy. Dose-escalation cases comprised hepatocellular carcinoma, melanoma, renal cell or head and neck cancer.

Here immunoSEQ multiplex PCR was the method, and the copy in TCRdb shows in-frame clones only, minus some. There are 80,000 to 95,000 clones in the sample; about 90% occur only once, and around 0.51% lies in the top ten. V and J are TRBV7-6 and TRBJ2-3, with TRBD2 matching 15 bases. This TCR derives from an adult with an advanced solid tumor such as melanoma, head and neck, liver or kidney cancer. Source: CD4+ or CD8+ T cells sorted from blood, taken in a trial of the OX40 agonist ivuxolimab. The CDR3 loop reads CASSRTSGGGSTDTQYF. The CDR3 nucleotides are TGTGCCAGCAGCCGGACTAGCGGGGGGGGTAGCACAGATACGCAGTATTTT.